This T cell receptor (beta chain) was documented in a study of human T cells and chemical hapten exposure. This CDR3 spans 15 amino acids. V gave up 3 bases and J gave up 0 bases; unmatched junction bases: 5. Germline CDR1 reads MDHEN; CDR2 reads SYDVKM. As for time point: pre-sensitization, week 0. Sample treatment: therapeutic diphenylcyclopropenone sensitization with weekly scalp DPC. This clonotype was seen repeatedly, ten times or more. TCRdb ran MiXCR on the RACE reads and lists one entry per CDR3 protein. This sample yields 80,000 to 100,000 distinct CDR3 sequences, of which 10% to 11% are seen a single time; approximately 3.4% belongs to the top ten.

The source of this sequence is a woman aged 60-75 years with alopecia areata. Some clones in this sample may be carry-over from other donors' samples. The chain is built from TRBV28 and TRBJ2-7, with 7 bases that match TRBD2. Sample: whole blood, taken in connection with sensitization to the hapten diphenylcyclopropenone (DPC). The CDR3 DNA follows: TGTGCCAGCAGTTTGCCCGGGGGGAACTCCTACGAGCAGTACTTC. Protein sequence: CASSLPGGNSYEQYF.